Presented here are 32 T cell receptor beta chains from one specimen sequenced in a study of CD8 T cells in ankylosing spondylitis. MiXCR, applied by TCRdb to the 5' RACE reads, yields one record per CDR3 protein. The data contain fewer than 50,000 distinct CDR3 sequences, approximately 10% of them seen just once; the ten biggest clones take up just over 1.4%. The sequencing input was blood, either unsorted or a sorted T cell fraction (not recorded which). These receptors all stem from a male donor with ankylosing spondylitis or in good health (not recorded which).

This clonotype has a count of ten or more. This chain links TRBV27 with TRBJ1-2, with 7 bases identical to TRBD1. Trimming cost V 7 bases and J 6 bases; bases outside gene matches: 11. The CDR3 has 14 residues. CDR1 is MNHEY and CDR2 is SMNVEV in the germline V gene (reference sequence). CDR3 bases: TGTGCCAGCAAACCGACCGGGACAGAAGATGGCTACACCTTC. It codes for CASKPTGTEDGYTF.

Many counts were recorded for this clonotype. CDR3 sequence reads: CASSLGGSSTDTQYF. CDR3 in DNA: TGTGCCAGCAGTTTAGGTGGTTCTAGCACAGATACGCAGTATTTT. The chain has TRBV28 and TRBJ2-3; no firm D call. The CDR3 runs 15 residues. The ends were cut back, 2 bases at V and 0 bases at J, with 9 bases in the middle. From germline, CDR1 is MDHEN and CDR2 SYDVKM.

Here the CDR3 DNA reads TGCAGTGCCCCAATTCCCGGTAGGAAGCCCCAGCATTTT. This codes for CSAPIPGRKPQHF. This chain uses TRBV20-1 with TRBJ1-5, with D unresolved. The germline V gene encodes CDR1 DFQATT and CDR2 SNEGSKA (reference sequence). The CDR3 contains 13 residues. Trimming removed 6 bases from V and 8 bases from J, with 17 bases in between.

V gene TRBV12-3 or TRBV12-4 combines with J gene TRBJ2-5; no clear D. This CDR3 has 14 amino acids. Trimming took 5 bases from V and 5 from J, leaving 15 bases between them. CDR3 residues: CASSPGSPWETQYF. The CDR3 DNA sequence: TGTGCCAGCAGTCCGGGCTCCCCCTGGGAGACCCAGTACTTC.

In its sample, this clonotype was seen many times. The chain carries TRBV7-6 and TRBJ2-7; the match to TRBD1 covers 11 bases. The CDR3 loop spans 15 amino acids. Per the germline V gene, CDR1 is SGHVS and CDR2 is FNYEAQ. Losses at the gene ends were 4 bases for V and 3 bases for J; bases not matched to a gene: 5. The CDR3 loop is CASSSTGTGGYEQYF. In DNA form, the CDR3 reads TGTGCCAGCAGCTCTACCGGGACAGGGGGCTACGAGCAGTACTTC.

This clonotype was observed many times. The V gene is TRBV5-1, the J gene TRBJ2-5; TRBD1 aligns across 7 bases. J gave up 0 bases and V 4 bases, and 6 bases lay outside the gene matches. CDR1 is SGHRS and CDR2 is YFSETQ in the germline V gene. This CDR3 spans 15 amino acids. Here the CDR3 reads CASSRTGVYQETQYF. For the CDR3, the DNA is TGCGCCAGCAGCAGGACAGGCGTTTACCAAGAGACCCAGTACTTC.

For this clonotype: A read error may be the cause here, since a much bigger clone is one base away. The CDR3 DNA is TGTGCCAGCAGCACGCGTAAGCGGGGTACTAGCACAAATACGCAGTATTTT. Its translation: CASSTRKRGTSTNTQYF. This chain links TRBV5-6 with TRBJ2-3; TRBD2 aligns across 7 bases. CDR3 length equals 17 residues. The germline V gene encodes CDR1 SGHDT and CDR2 YYEEEE.

This clonotype was counted at least ten times. The rearrangement joins TRBV6-1 to TRBJ1-2; TRBD1 matches at 7 bases. The CDR3 contains 14 residues. V was clipped by 6 bases and J by 6 bases; unmatched bases: 10. The germline V gene has CDR1 MNHNS and CDR2 SASEGT. CDR3 region: CASSAGRRGHGYTF. The CDR3 nucleotides are TGTGCCAGCAGCGCTGGGAGGAGGGGGCATGGCTACACCTTC.

This clonotype has a count of ten or more. The CDR3 spells CASSYDSPHRDREWRNYGYTF. CDR3 DNA sequence: TGTGCCAGCAGTTACGATTCACCGCACAGGGACAGGGAATGGAGAAACTATGGCTACACCTTC. This chain links TRBV6-7 with TRBJ1-2; 9 bases line up with TRBD1. TRBV6-7 counts as an open reading frame of uncertain function. J lost 2 bases, V lost 2 bases, and 21 bases had no gene match. The CDR3 runs to 21 residues.

This clonotype was observed at least ten times. The genes are TRBV14 and TRBJ1-1; D gene ambiguous. CDR1 and CDR2 from the germline V gene are SGHDN and FVKESK. The CDR3 sequence is 12 residues long. Trimming removed 4 bases from V and 4 bases from J, with 7 bases in between. DNA of the CDR3: TGTGCCAGCAGCCGTGCGGGCACTGAAGCTTTCTTT. The encoded protein is CASSRAGTEAFF.

This clonotype was seen ten or more times. CDR3 DNA: TGTGCCAGTGCCGAGTGGGCAGACTCTGGGGCCAACGTCCTGACTTTC. Protein product: CASAEWADSGANVLTF. This chain connects TRBV28 to TRBJ2-6; no definite D call. The CDR3 is 16 residues long. V dropped 9 bases and J dropped 0 bases, with 15 bases sitting between them. Germline loops: CDR1 MDHEN, CDR2 SYDVKM.

This clonotype appeared many times. The rearrangement links TRBV20-1 to TRBJ1-5; no definite D call. CDR1 and CDR2 from the germline V gene are DFQATT and SNEGSKA (reference sequence). Trimming stripped 3 bases from V and 0 bases from J, with 15 bases between. The CDR3 has 16 residues. The chain's CDR3 is CSASPSEDYSNQPQHF. CDR3 coding DNA: TGCAGTGCTAGCCCCTCAGAGGATTATAGCAATCAGCCCCAGCATTTT.

This clonotype was observed a few times. This chain connects TRBV29-1 to TRBJ2-2; 15 positions agree with TRBD2. J was trimmed by 10 bases and V by 6 bases; bases with no gene match: 6. The CDR3 has 14 amino acids. The germline gives CDR1 SQVTM, CDR2 ANQGSEA. CDR3 nucleotides: TGCAGCGTCGGACTAGCGGGGGGGAGTTTGGAGCTGTTTTTT. As protein: CSVGLAGGSLELFF.

This clonotype was found many times. The chain joins TRBV5-5 to TRBJ1-1; no reliable D call. CDR3 length equals 13 residues. Germline lookup yields CDR1 SGHKS and CDR2 YYEKEE (reference sequence). V gave up 4 bases and J gave up 1 base, with 8 bases separating them. CDR3 sequence reads: CASSRTQNTEAFF. DNA for the CDR3: TGTGCCAGCAGCCGGACTCAGAACACTGAAGCTTTCTTT. The complete variable domain, with remaining parts taken from reference TRBV5-5 and TRBJ1-1, reads DAGVTQSPTHLIKTRGQQVTLRCSPISGHKSVSWYQQVLGQGPQFIFQYYEKEERGRGNFPDRFSARQFPNYSSELNVNALLLGDSALYLCASSRTQNTEAFFGQGTRLTVV.

The chain links TRBV28 to TRBJ1-6; D might be TRBD1 (5 bases). V dropped 3 bases and J dropped 3 bases, with 9 bases sitting between them. CDR1 is MDHEN, CDR2 SYDVKM, per germline. The CDR3 is 15 residues long. CDR3 coding DNA: TGTGCCAGCAGTTTGCGGGGCTTCTATAATTCACCCCTCCACTTT. It is translated as CASSLRGFYNSPLHF. The variable domain in full, completed from reference TRBV28 and TRBJ1-6, reads DVKVTQSSRYLVKRTGEKVFLECVQDMDHENMFWYRQDPGLGLRLIYFSYDVKMKEKGDIPEGYSVSREKKERFSLILESASTNQTSMYLCASSLRGFYNSPLHFGNGTRLTVT.

This clonotype was seen at least ten times. The rearrangement uses TRBV6-6 and TRBJ2-7; D is undetermined. The ends were cut back, 2 bases at V and 3 bases at J, with 8 bases in the middle. The CDR3 length is 13 residues. Germline values: CDR1 MNHNY, CDR2 SVGAGI (reference sequence). CDR3 nucleotide sequence: TGTGCCAGCAGTTACCGCCAGGACTACGAGCAGTACTTC. The encoded protein is CASSYRQDYEQYF.

The rearrangement uses TRBV3-1 and TRBJ2-5, with unresolved D. CDR1 and CDR2 from the germline V gene are LGHDT and YNNKEL (reference sequence). Trimming took 4 bases from V and 5 from J, leaving 14 bases between them. The CDR3 consists of 14 residues. CDR3 residues: CASSPTTKAETQYF. CDR3 sequence (DNA): TGTGCCAGCAGCCCAACGACCAAGGCGGAGACCCAGTACTTC.

This clonotype was seen a few times. CDR3 sequence reads: CASSPLGQAYEQYF. For the CDR3, the DNA is TGTGCCAGCAGCCCCTTAGGACAGGCCTACGAGCAGTACTTC. J is TRBJ2-7 and V is TRBV7-2, with 7 bases matching TRBD1. J lost 2 bases, V lost 5 bases, and 6 bases had no gene match. Germline assignment: CDR1 SGHTA and CDR2 FQGNSA. The CDR3 totals 14 residues.

This clonotype appeared many times. The rearrangement uses TRBV12-3 or TRBV12-4 and TRBJ1-5, with D perhaps matching TRBD1 (5 bases). This CDR3 contains 14 residues. Trimming cost V 4 bases and J 1 base, with 8 bases left between them. The CDR3 loop reads CASSSRDSNQPQHF. In DNA, the CDR3 is TGTGCCAGCAGTTCCCGGGACAGCAATCAGCCCCAGCATTTT.

This clonotype was observed at least ten times. The chain combines TRBV6-5 with TRBJ2-7; D is possibly TRBD1 (6 bases). Germline V gene lookup returns CDR1 MNHEY and CDR2 SVGAGI. This CDR3 spans 15 amino acids. Trimming took off 4 bases at V and 3 bases at J, with 16 bases between the two ends. CDR3 sequence reads: CASSSPGTTNYEQYF. The CDR3 DNA is TGTGCCAGCAGTTCTCCCGGGACAACTAACTACGAGCAGTACTTC.

Judged by abundance, this clonotype is medium-sized. The rearrangement links TRBV10-3 to TRBJ1-1; TRBD1 is a possible D gene (6 bases). Germline-derived CDR1 and CDR2 are ENHRY and SYGVKD. Trimming took off 6 bases at V and 3 bases at J, with 11 bases between the two ends. The CDR3 is 13 residues long. Here the CDR3 reads CAIRGAGDTEAFF. As DNA, the CDR3 is TGTGCCATCAGAGGAGCAGGGGACACTGAAGCTTTCTTT.

On this clonotype itself: A read error may produce the germline difference seen at one junction end. The chain links TRBV3-1 to TRBJ1-2; no clear D gene. The CDR3 sequence is 16 residues long. Germline V gene lookup returns CDR1 LGHDT and CDR2 YNNKEL (reference sequence). The CDR3 sequence: CTSSQDPRGLNYGYTF. DNA of the CDR3: TGTACCAGCAGCCAAGATCCGCGGGGTTTGAACTATGGCTACACCTTC.

This clonotype appeared a few times. J is TRBJ2-5 and V is TRBV5-5; 8 positions match TRBD2. The CDR3 sequence is 15 residues long. Germline V CDR1 and CDR2: SGHKS, YYEKEE (reference sequence). The V segment lost 2 bases and the J segment 1 base; nucleotides outside the gene matches: 4. The CDR3: CASSLGGGPQETQYF. Here the CDR3 DNA reads TGTGCCAGCAGCTTAGGCGGGGGGCCCCAAGAGACCCAGTACTTC.

This clonotype was seen repeatedly, ten times or more. V gene TRBV20-1 combines with J gene TRBJ2-2; 8 bases align to TRBD1. The CDR3 runs to 14 residues. After removal of 5 bases from V and 4 bases from J, the junction contained 6 bases not matched to a gene. The germline V gene has CDR1 DFQATT and CDR2 SNEGSKA (reference sequence). The CDR3: CSAPRQGSTGELFF. The CDR3 nucleotides read TGCAGTGCTCCTAGACAGGGGAGCACCGGGGAGCTGTTTTTT.

Many counts were recorded for this clonotype. The chain uses TRBV27 and TRBJ2-6; no firm D call. Germline V CDR1 and CDR2: MNHEY, SMNVEV (reference sequence). Trimming stripped 7 bases from V and 2 bases from J, with 6 bases between. The CDR3 has 13 residues. The CDR3 is CASTRAGANVLTF. The CDR3 DNA follows: TGTGCCAGCACCCGAGCTGGGGCCAACGTCCTGACTTTC.

This clonotype was found a few times. The chain carries TRBV28 and TRBJ2-3, with 11 bases fitting TRBD1. The J segment lost 7 bases and the V segment lost 3 bases, leaving 9 bases of the junction unmatched. Germline V gene lookup returns CDR1 MDHEN and CDR2 SYDVKM. The CDR3 runs to 16 residues. CDR3 residues: CASSLPGQGAGNTQYF. The CDR3 bases are TGTGCCAGCAGTTTGCCCGGACAGGGGGCTGGTAATACGCAGTATTTT.

This clonotype has a count of ten or more. The genes are TRBV12-3 or TRBV12-4 and TRBJ2-2, with D possibly being TRBD2 (6 bases). CDR3 length equals 15 residues. Trimming removed 9 bases from V and 2 bases from J, with 16 bases in between. CDR3: CASHPGLLNTGELFF. CDR3 nucleotide sequence: TGTGCCAGTCATCCGGGACTGCTCAACACCGGGGAGCTGTTTTTT.

In its sample, this clonotype ranks as medium-sized. The genes are TRBV15 and TRBJ1-5; weak D call: TRBD1 (6 bases). Germline CDR1 is LNHNV and CDR2 is YYDKDF (reference sequence). Trimming shortened V by 2 bases and J by 7 bases, and 12 bases separated the two germline ends. The CDR3 has 14 residues. In DNA, the CDR3 is TGTGCCACCAGCAGAAACAGGGTAGGGCAGCCCCAGCATTTT. It encodes CATSRNRVGQPQHF.

The chain uses TRBV24-1 and TRBJ2-2; D gene unclear. CDR3 length equals 15 residues. CDR1 is KGHDR, CDR2 SFDVKD, per germline. V lost 4 bases to trimming and J lost 1 base, with 9 bases between them. CDR3 loop: CATSDTHENTGELFF. DNA of the CDR3: TGTGCCACCAGTGACACACATGAGAACACCGGGGAGCTGTTTTTT.

The CDR3 loop reads CATVGQGNNEQFF. The CDR3 DNA sequence: TGTGCCACCGTAGGACAGGGTAACAATGAGCAGTTCTTC. V gene TRBV10-3 combines with J gene TRBJ2-1; 8 bases are shared with TRBD1. The germline CDR1 and CDR2 sequences are ENHRY and SYGVKD. V gave up 10 bases and J gave up 5 bases; unmatched junction bases: 7. The CDR3 loop spans 13 amino acids.

This clonotype was detected many times. The chain links TRBV20-1 to TRBJ2-7; D gene uncertain. The CDR3 is 12 residues long. The V end was cut by 6 bases, the J end by 4 bases, with 13 bases between. Germline loops: CDR1 DFQATT, CDR2 SNEGSKA (reference sequence). CDR3 sequence: CSALYSQYEQYF. CDR3 DNA: TGCAGTGCCCTCTATTCCCAATACGAGCAGTACTTC.

This chain uses TRBV7-9 with TRBJ2-1; D possibly corresponds to TRBD2 (6 bases). CDR3 length equals 13 residues. Germline V lookup: CDR1 SEHNR, CDR2 FQNEAQ (reference sequence). V was cut by 3 bases and J by 6 bases, with 9 bases left in between. The CDR3 nucleotides are TGTGCCAGCAGCTTGGGGGGTTTCAATGAGCAGTTCTTC. It is translated as CASSLGGFNEQFF. The entire variable domain, with the rest obtained from reference TRBV7-9 and TRBJ2-1, is as follows: DTGVSQNPRHKITKRGQNVTFRCDPISEHNRLYWYRQTLGQGPEFLTYFQNEAQLEKSRLLSDRFSAERPKGSFSTLEIQRTEQGDSAMYLCASSLGGFNEQFFGPGTRLTVL.